Reported below is one T cell receptor beta chain. Its target is not known. This sample was included in a study of shared clonotypes between healthy human individuals. The study, taken as a whole, reports: Several donors shared approximately 5% of their naive CD4 clonotypes.

The healthy adult donors were HIV-negative and reported no recent acute infections or vaccinations. The investigators split CD4+ cells into a CD45RA+ naive subset and a CD45RA-negative memory subset. Profiled with immunoSEQ multiplex PCR; TCRdb holds only in-frame clones, not every one. The table shows around 2.1 million clones, with approximately 96% occurring only once. The sample taken for sequencing was naive CD4+ T cells sorted from blood. Subset here: CD45RA+ positively selected. The sequence derives from a man aged 18 to 30 in good health.

In DNA, the CDR3 is TGTGCCAGTTCTGGGGCCAACGTCCTGACTTTC. As protein: CASSGANVLTF. The genes are TRBV7-9 and TRBJ2-6; D ambiguous. Germline V gives CDR1 SEHNR, CDR2 FQNEAQ (reference sequence). The CDR3 is 11 residues long. Trimming removed 9 bases at V and 1 base at J, with 1 base between.